Each of the 4 T cell receptor beta chains below was sequenced from the same sample in a study of Tregs in tolerant kidney transplant recipients. Profiling relied on immunoSEQ multiplex PCR, and the TCRdb table lists in-frame clones only, not all of them. This sample has about 240,000 clones, with about 80% found just once. What was sequenced was CD4+ T cells from blood. The receptors stem from a human donor in good health.

V and J are TRBV5-1 and TRBJ1-1; D gene uncertain. The CDR3 runs 14 residues. Trimming pared 1 base from V and 11 bases from J, leaving 18 bases between. Germline loops: CDR1 SGHRS, CDR2 YFSETQ. The CDR3 DNA reads as TGCGCCAGCAGCTTGAGATCTGGTTTCCAGATGGCTTTCTTT. This gives the protein CASSLRSGFQMAFF.

The chain links TRBV5-1 to TRBJ2-5; 11 positions agree with TRBD1. J lost 12 bases, V lost 2 bases, and 9 bases had no gene match. The germline gives CDR1 SGHRS, CDR2 YFSETQ. The CDR3 has 14 amino acids. For the CDR3, the DNA is TGCGCCAGCAGCTTTACCGGGACAGGGGGACCGGAGTACTTC. Residues: CASSFTGTGGPEYF. Together with reference TRBV5-1 and TRBJ2-5, the CDR3 gives the full variable domain: KAGVTQTPRYLIKTRGQQVTLSCSPISGHRSVSWYQQTPGQGLQFLFEYFSETQRNKGNFPGRFSGRQFSNSRSEMNVSTLELGDSALYLCASSFTGTGGPEYFGPGTRLLVL.

This chain links TRBV9 with TRBJ2-1; TRBD2 aligns across 9 bases. Trimming took 2 bases from V and 4 from J; bases not matched to a gene: 4. The CDR3 length is 15 residues. Germline values: CDR1 SGDLS, CDR2 YYNGEE. The CDR3 sequence is CASSVASGTYNEQFF. The DNA of the CDR3 is TGTGCCAGCAGCGTCGCTAGCGGGACATACAATGAGCAGTTCTTC.

The chain recombines TRBV11-2 with TRBJ2-5; no clear D gene. The germline CDR1 and CDR2 sequences are SGHAT and FQNNGV. The CDR3 covers 14 residues. Trimming took 7 bases from V and 2 from J, leaving 14 bases between them. The CDR3 DNA sequence: TGTGCCAGCACTGGCCTTTTGACGCAAGAGACCCAGTACTTC. Its translation is CASTGLLTQETQYF.